Each of the 30 T cell receptor beta chains below was sequenced from the same sample in a study of cytomegalovirus exposure and HLA in healthy donors. PCR involved 60 Vbeta and 13 Jbeta primers. Method: immunoSEQ multiplex PCR; TCRdb's copy keeps in-frame clones and lacks some. Of over 100,000 clones listed, around 9% are singletons. The specimen sequenced was PBMCs. The receptors were gathered from a middle-aged woman in good health and CMV-seropositive.

V usage is TRBV7-9 and J usage is TRBJ2-7, with D possibly being TRBD1 (5 bases). Germline CDR1 SEHNR, CDR2 FQNEAQ (reference sequence). V was cut by 5 bases and J by 4 bases, with 18 bases left in between. The CDR3 extends over 15 amino acids. The CDR3 DNA reads as TGTGCCAGCAGCCCTGGGGAAGGGGCACTTTACGAGCAGTACTTC. Protein sequence: CASSPGEGALYEQYF. The whole variable domain, remainder taken from reference TRBV7-9 and TRBJ2-7, is DTGVSQNPRHKITKRGQNVTFRCDPISEHNRLYWYRQTLGQGPEFLTYFQNEAQLEKSRLLSDRFSAERPKGSFSTLEIQRTEQGDSAMYLCASSPGEGALYEQYFGPGTRLTVT.

This clone was detected only a few times. The rearrangement joins TRBV11-2 to TRBJ2-3; 10 positions agree with TRBD2. V lost 5 bases, J lost 0 bases, and 8 bases stayed unmatched. The CDR3 has 17 amino acids. Per the germline V gene, CDR1 is SGHAT and CDR2 is FQNNGV. CDR3 sequence: CASSPRGLAASTDTQYF. CDR3 nucleotides: TGTGCCAGCAGCCCCCGAGGACTAGCGGCTAGCACAGATACGCAGTATTTT.

This chain links TRBV4-2 with TRBJ2-7; D is perhaps TRBD1 (6 bases). Germline V CDR1 and CDR2: LGHNA, YNFKEQ. Deletions cut 0 bases from V and 6 bases from J, with 18 bases between. The CDR3 loop spans 16 amino acids. The CDR3 loop is CASSQDLQDSASEQYF. DNA of the CDR3: TGTGCCAGCAGCCAAGATTTACAGGACAGCGCGTCCGAGCAGTACTTC.

This chain connects TRBV7-7 to TRBJ2-1; 8 bases match TRBD1. The CDR3 length is 13 residues. V was pared by 5 bases and J by 6 bases, with 3 bases of the junction left unmatched. Germline CDR1 SSHAT, CDR2 FNYEAQ (reference sequence). CDR3 nucleotide sequence: TGTGCCAGCAGCCCTGACAGGGGCAATGAGCAGTTCTTC. Residues: CASSPDRGNEQFF.

The table lists this clone with a few counts. The gene calls are TRBV14 and TRBJ2-2; the D gene is possibly TRBD2 (6 bases). Germline CDR1 and CDR2: SGHDN and FVKESK. Trimming took off 4 bases at V and 7 bases at J, with 13 bases between the two ends. The CDR3 sequence is 14 residues long. Here the CDR3 reads CASSRGGTFGELFF. Written as DNA, the CDR3 is TGTGCCAGCAGCCGGGGCGGGACTTTCGGGGAGCTGTTTTTT.

This clone appeared a few times. The chain couples TRBV29-1 to TRBJ1-6, with a weak D call TRBD1 (5 bases). CDR1 SQVTM and CDR2 ANQGSEA come from the germline V gene. The V gene lost 6 bases and the J gene lost 7 bases, with 16 bases spanning the gap. The CDR3 runs 14 residues. CDR3 DNA sequence: TGCAGCGTCCCCGACAGACACCGGAATTCACCCCTCCACTTT. It codes for CSVPDRHRNSPLHF.

V usage is TRBV5-1 and J usage is TRBJ1-1; weak D call: TRBD1 (5 bases). The CDR3 has 16 amino acids. Germline V gene data show CDR1 as SGHRS and CDR2 as YFSETQ. Trimming left V 3 bases short and J 3 bases short, with 18 bases between. The CDR3 DNA reads TGCGCCAGCAGCTGGGGGACGGGAGTATTAGACACTGAAGCTTTCTTT. It codes for CASSWGTGVLDTEAFF.

The V and J genes are TRBV6-5 and TRBJ1-4; D is ambiguous. Per the germline V gene, CDR1 is MNHEY and CDR2 is SVGAGI. Trimming took 10 bases from V and 8 from J, leaving 17 bases between them. This CDR3 region has 13 residues. In DNA, the CDR3 is TGTGCCACCAAAGATGGGTCGGGAGAAAAACTGTTTTTT. Protein: CATKDGSGEKLFF.

The rearrangement links TRBV6-5 to TRBJ1-1; a weak D match, TRBD1 (6 bases). This CDR3 contains 13 residues. Deletions cut 5 bases from V and 12 bases from J, with 19 bases between. Germline CDR1 MNHEY, CDR2 SVGAGI. The chain's CDR3 is CASSAYSGTYTFF. The CDR3 bases are TGTGCCAGCAGTGCCTACTCTGGGACATATACTTTCTTT.

This clone has only a few counts. V is TRBV6-5 and J is TRBJ2-2, with TRBD2 matching 11 bases. The germline gives CDR1 MNHEY, CDR2 SVGAGI. CDR3 length equals 15 residues. V shed 5 bases and J 4 bases; nucleotides not matched to a gene: 3. The CDR3 is CASSKLAGATGELFF. As DNA, the CDR3 is TGTGCCAGCAGTAAACTAGCGGGGGCCACCGGGGAGCTGTTTTTT.

The J gene is TRBJ1-2, the V gene TRBV6-1; TRBD1 is a possible D gene (6 bases). Germline assignment: CDR1 MNHNS and CDR2 SASEGT. The CDR3 runs 13 residues. V was clipped by 5 bases and J by 9 bases, with 16 bases between them. In DNA form, the CDR3 reads TGTGCCAGCAGTTCGACAGGTTTGGAGAGCTACACCTTC. This sequence encodes CASSSTGLESYTF.

In its sample, this clone was seen a few times. The V gene is TRBV2, the J gene TRBJ2-3; TRBD1 matches at 7 bases. The trim removed 7 bases at V and 5 bases at J, leaving 9 bases unmatched. The CDR3 consists of 14 residues. Germline CDR1 SNHLY, CDR2 FYNNEI. In nucleotides, the CDR3 is TGTGCCAGCAAGCCGGAACAGGGGAAAGATACGCAGTATTTT. Amino acids: CASKPEQGKDTQYF.

The V gene is TRBV5-6, the J gene TRBJ1-5; 8 bases fit TRBD1. From germline, CDR1 is SGHDT and CDR2 YYEEEE. The CDR3 has 14 residues. Unmatched junction bases numbered 10, after V lost 7 bases and J lost 7 bases. The CDR3 nucleotides are TGTGCCAGCTTCAACTGGGACAGGCGACAGCCCCAGCATTTT. Its translation is CASFNWDRRQPQHF.

This clone has more than one count but fewer than ten. The rearrangement uses TRBV29-1 and TRBJ1-1, with D possibly matching TRBD1 (6 bases). V gave up 6 bases and J gave up 5 bases, with 16 bases separating them. This CDR3 has 13 residues. CDR1 is SQVTM and CDR2 is ANQGSEA in the germline V gene. CDR3: CSVKTGLETEAFF. CDR3 coding DNA: TGCAGCGTCAAAACAGGGTTGGAGACTGAAGCTTTCTTT.

The DNA for the CDR3 is TGCAGTGCCGGGACATCAGAGCAGTACTTC. Its translation: CSAGTSEQYF. The V gene is TRBV20-1, the J gene TRBJ2-7; D might be TRBD1 (6 bases). The CDR3 contains 10 residues. Trimming removed 6 bases from V and 7 bases from J, with 10 bases in between. Germline CDR1 and CDR2: DFQATT and SNEGSKA (reference sequence).

The chain recombines TRBV6-1 with TRBJ2-5, with 14 positions matching TRBD2. Trimming removed 4 bases from V and 6 bases from J; junction bases left unmatched: 7. The CDR3 is made up of 16 amino acids. The V gene's germline CDR1 is MNHNS and CDR2 SASEGT. DNA of the CDR3: TGTGCCAGCAGTGTCGACGGGACTAGCGGGGGAAAGACCCAGTACTTC. Amino acids: CASSVDGTSGGKTQYF.

The chain joins TRBV5-4 to TRBJ2-2; weak D call: TRBD1 (5 bases). The V gene lost 4 bases and the J gene lost 0 bases, with 13 bases spanning the gap. The CDR3 is 16 amino acids. The germline gives CDR1 SGHNT, CDR2 YYREEE (reference sequence). Here the CDR3 reads CASSPPLGANTGELFF. The DNA of the CDR3 is TGTGCCAGCAGCCCTCCCCTAGGGGCGAACACCGGGGAGCTGTTTTTT.

The V and J genes are TRBV9 and TRBJ2-2; 10 bases match TRBD1. J lost 4 bases, V lost 3 bases, and 9 bases had no gene match. In germline, CDR1 is SGDLS, CDR2 YYNGEE. CDR3 length: 17 residues. The chain's CDR3 is CASSDRTGGGGTGELFF. CDR3 in DNA: TGTGCCAGCAGCGACCGGACAGGGGGAGGCGGCACCGGGGAGCTGTTTTTT. The variable domain in full, with the rest retrieved from reference TRBV9 and TRBJ2-2, is DSGVTQTPKHLITATGQRVTLRCSPRSGDLSVYWYQQSLDQGLQFLIQYYNGEERAKGNILERFSAQQFPDLHSELNLSSLELGDSALYFCASSDRTGGGGTGELFFGEGSRLTVL.

This sequence joins TRBV7-9 and TRBJ2-3, with a possible D match to TRBD1 (6 bases). Between the trimmed V and J ends, which lost 3 bases and 5 bases, there was a span of 15 bases. The length of the CDR3 is 15 residues. Germline CDR1 SEHNR, CDR2 FQNEAQ (reference sequence). CDR3 protein: CASSFGTSREDTQYF. The CDR3 DNA is TGTGCCAGCAGCTTCGGGACATCCCGGGAAGATACGCAGTATTTT. The full variable domain, completed using reference TRBV7-9 and TRBJ2-3, is DTGVSQNPRHKITKRGQNVTFRCDPISEHNRLYWYRQTLGQGPEFLTYFQNEAQLEKSRLLSDRFSAERPKGSFSTLEIQRTEQGDSAMYLCASSFGTSREDTQYFGPGTRLTVL.

In this sample, this clone turned up a few times. The chain uses TRBV4-2 and TRBJ1-2; D is unresolved. This CDR3 has 14 amino acids. CDR1 and CDR2 (germline): LGHNA, YNFKEQ. The V end was cut by 11 bases, the J end by 2 bases, with 18 bases between. The CDR3 nucleotides read TGTGCCGCATCTCGGGAGCTAAACAACTATGGCTACACCTTC. It is translated as CAASRELNNYGYTF.

This clone showed up just a few times. The chain uses TRBV5-1 and TRBJ2-4, with TRBD1 as a possible D gene (5 bases). CDR3 length equals 16 residues. Trimming took off 3 bases at V and 0 bases at J, with 13 bases between the two ends. From germline, CDR1 is SGHRS and CDR2 YFSETQ. As DNA, the CDR3 is TGCGCCAGCAGCTCCGGACAACCTTTAGCCAAAAACATTCAGTACTTC. The encoded protein is CASSSGQPLAKNIQYF.

This clone was counted between two and nine times. The chain carries TRBV19 and TRBJ1-5; 9 positions agree with TRBD1. The germline gives CDR1 LNHDA, CDR2 SQIVND (reference sequence). V was clipped by 5 bases and J by 2 bases; unmatched bases: 13. This CDR3 is built from 18 residues. In DNA form, the CDR3 reads TGTGCCAGTAGTGCGCCGACAGGGGGAGGGTTACGCAATCAGCCCCAGCATTTT. This codes for CASSAPTGGGLRNQPQHF.

J is TRBJ1-5 and V is TRBV5-1; D unclear. Looked up from germline, CDR1 is SGHRS and CDR2 is YFSETQ. The CDR3 has 15 residues. V lost 2 bases and J lost 5, with 14 bases in between. This CDR3 reads CASSFSSGSDQPQHF. CDR3 nucleotide sequence: TGCGCCAGCAGCTTCAGTTCGGGGTCGGATCAGCCCCAGCATTTT.

This clone was recorded a few times. The chain joins TRBV6-6 to TRBJ2-7, with no clear D. This CDR3 has 16 amino acids. The germline V and J ends were trimmed by 6 bases and 2 bases, with 20 bases remaining between them. CDR1 is MNHNY and CDR2 is SVGAGI in the germline V gene (reference sequence). CDR3 in DNA: TGTGCCAGCAGCCGAAACTCTGGGCAAATCCCCTACGAGCAGTACTTC. As protein: CASSRNSGQIPYEQYF.

A few counts support this clone. V and J are TRBV6-5 and TRBJ2-3; 7 bases are shared with TRBD1. The CDR3 spans 14 residues. Germline V CDR1 and CDR2: MNHEY, SVGAGI. J was trimmed by 0 bases and V by 11 bases; bases with no gene match: 8. CDR3 amino acids: CAAAGGFSTDTQYF. Written as DNA, the CDR3 is TGTGCCGCGGCAGGGGGTTTTAGCACAGATACGCAGTATTTT.

This clone was counted only a few times. The chain links TRBV29-1 to TRBJ1-1; maybe TRBD1 (5 bases). Germline values: CDR1 SQVTM, CDR2 ANQGSEA. The CDR3 length is 12 residues. V gave up 5 bases and J gave up 2 bases, with 9 bases separating them. CDR3 nucleotides: TGCAGCGTTCGTCAGGGAAACACTGAAGCTTTCTTT. Translation gives CSVRQGNTEAFF.

The CDR3 loop is CASSPDTGAGNTIYF. In DNA form, the CDR3 reads TGTGCCAGCAGCCCAGATACAGGGGCTGGAAACACCATATATTTT. The chain links TRBV14 to TRBJ1-3; 7 bases map to TRBD1. J was trimmed by 2 bases and V by 4 bases; bases with no gene match: 5. Germline V gives CDR1 SGHDN, CDR2 FVKESK. This CDR3 region has 15 residues.

In this sample, this clone turned up a few times. The chain carries TRBV6-6 and TRBJ1-1; TRBD1 is a possible D gene (5 bases). Looked up from germline, CDR1 is MNHNY and CDR2 is SVGAGI (reference sequence). Trimming removed 2 bases from V and 1 base from J, with 8 bases in between. This CDR3 contains 14 residues. CDR3 sequence reads: CASSYEGQNTEAFF. DNA for the CDR3: TGTGCCAGCAGTTACGAAGGACAGAACACTGAAGCTTTCTTT.

Only a few counts were recorded for this clone. The chain couples TRBV5-4 to TRBJ2-7; TRBD1 is a possible D gene (5 bases). The CDR3 length is 16 residues. Germline V gene lookup returns CDR1 SGHNT and CDR2 YYREEE (reference sequence). V was clipped by 2 bases and J by 6 bases, with 21 bases between them. CDR3 region: CASSLRRGQVRGEQYF. As DNA, the CDR3 is TGTGCCAGCAGCTTACGAAGGGGTCAAGTAAGGGGCGAGCAGTACTTC.

This clone was detected only a few times. The V call is TRBV10-3, the J call TRBJ1-6; no reliable D call. Germline V gene sequence: CDR1 ENHRY, CDR2 SYGVKD. V was pared by 3 bases and J by 0 bases, with 12 bases between. The CDR3 covers 17 residues. CDR3 DNA: TGTGCCATCAGTGAAAGGACTTTGAGCTCCTATAATTCACCCCTCCACTTT. Its translation is CAISERTLSSYNSPLHF.